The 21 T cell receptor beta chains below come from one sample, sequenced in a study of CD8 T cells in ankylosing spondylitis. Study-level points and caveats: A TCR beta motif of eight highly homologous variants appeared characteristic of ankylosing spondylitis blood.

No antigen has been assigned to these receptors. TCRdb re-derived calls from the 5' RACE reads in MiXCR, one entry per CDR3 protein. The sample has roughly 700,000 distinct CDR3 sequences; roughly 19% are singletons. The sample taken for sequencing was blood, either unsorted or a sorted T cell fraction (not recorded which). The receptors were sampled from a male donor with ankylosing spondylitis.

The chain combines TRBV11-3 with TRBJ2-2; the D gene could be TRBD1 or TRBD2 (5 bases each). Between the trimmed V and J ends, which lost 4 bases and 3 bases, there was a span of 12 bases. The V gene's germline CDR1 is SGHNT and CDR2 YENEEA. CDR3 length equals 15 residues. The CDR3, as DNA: TGTGCCAGCAGCTCCCGAGGGGTATACACCGGGGAGCTGTTTTTT. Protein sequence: CASSSRGVYTGELFF. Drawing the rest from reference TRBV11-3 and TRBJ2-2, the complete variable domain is EAGVVQSPRYKIIEKKQPVAFWCNPISGHNTLYWYLQNLGQGPELLIRYENEEAVDDSQLPKDRFSAERLKGVDSTLKIQPAELGDSAVYLCASSSRGVYTGELFFGEGSRLTVL.

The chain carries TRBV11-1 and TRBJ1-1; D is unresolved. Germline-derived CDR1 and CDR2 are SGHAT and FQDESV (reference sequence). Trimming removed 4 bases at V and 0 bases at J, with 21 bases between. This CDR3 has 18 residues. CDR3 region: CASSSTGQASFMNTEAFF. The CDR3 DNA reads TGTGCCAGCAGCTCCACTGGGCAGGCGTCCTTCATGAACACTGAAGCTTTCTTT.

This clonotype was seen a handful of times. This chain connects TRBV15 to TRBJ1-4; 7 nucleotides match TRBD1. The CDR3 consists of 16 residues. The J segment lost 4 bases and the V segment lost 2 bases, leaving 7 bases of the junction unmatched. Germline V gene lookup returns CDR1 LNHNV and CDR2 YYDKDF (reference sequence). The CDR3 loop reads CATSRKTGDFNEKLFF. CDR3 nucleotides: TGTGCCACCAGCAGAAAAACAGGGGATTTTAATGAAAAACTGTTTTTT.

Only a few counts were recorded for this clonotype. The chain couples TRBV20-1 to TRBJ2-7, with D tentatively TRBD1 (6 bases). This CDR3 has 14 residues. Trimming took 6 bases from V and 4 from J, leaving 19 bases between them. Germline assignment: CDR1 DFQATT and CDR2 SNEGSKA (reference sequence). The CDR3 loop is CSADKGGSTYEQYF. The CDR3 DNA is TGCAGTGCCGACAAAGGGGGTTCGACTTACGAGCAGTACTTC.

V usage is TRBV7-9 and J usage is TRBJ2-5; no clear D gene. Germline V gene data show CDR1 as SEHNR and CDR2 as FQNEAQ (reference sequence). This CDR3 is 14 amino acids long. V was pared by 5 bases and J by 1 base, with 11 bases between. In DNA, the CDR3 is TGTGCCAGCAGCAATCTTGGGGTCCAAGAGACCCAGTACTTC. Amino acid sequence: CASSNLGVQETQYF.

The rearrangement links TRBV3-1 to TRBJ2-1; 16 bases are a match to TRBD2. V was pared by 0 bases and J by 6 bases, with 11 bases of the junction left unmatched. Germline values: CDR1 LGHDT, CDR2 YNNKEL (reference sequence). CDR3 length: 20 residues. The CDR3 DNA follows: TGTGCCAGCAGCCAAGAGGGACTAGCGGGAGGGCCATCTATCCCCAATGAGCAGTTCTTC. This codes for CASSQEGLAGGPSIPNEQFF.

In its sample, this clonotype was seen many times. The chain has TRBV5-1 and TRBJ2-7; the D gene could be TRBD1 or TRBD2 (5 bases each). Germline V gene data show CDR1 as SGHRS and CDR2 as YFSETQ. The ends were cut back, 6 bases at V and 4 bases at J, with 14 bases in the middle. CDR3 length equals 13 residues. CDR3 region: CASMGDGLYEQYF. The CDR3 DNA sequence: TGCGCCAGCATGGGGGACGGATTGTACGAGCAGTACTTC.

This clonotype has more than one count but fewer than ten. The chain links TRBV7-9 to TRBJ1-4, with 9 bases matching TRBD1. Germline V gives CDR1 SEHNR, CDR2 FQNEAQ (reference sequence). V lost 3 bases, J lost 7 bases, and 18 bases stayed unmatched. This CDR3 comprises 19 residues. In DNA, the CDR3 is TGTGCCAGCAGCTTCAGCCTTCCTGGGGGACAGGGCCGGAGTGAAAAACTGTTTTTT. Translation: CASSFSLPGGQGRSEKLFF.

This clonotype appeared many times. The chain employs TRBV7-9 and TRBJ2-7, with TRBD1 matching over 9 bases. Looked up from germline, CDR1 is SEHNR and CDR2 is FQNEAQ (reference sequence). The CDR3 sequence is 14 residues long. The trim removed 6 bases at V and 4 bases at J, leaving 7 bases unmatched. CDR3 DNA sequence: TGTGCCAGCAGTCCCGGGACAGGGACTTACGAGCAGTACTTC. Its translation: CASSPGTGTYEQYF. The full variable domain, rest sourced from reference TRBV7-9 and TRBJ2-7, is DTGVSQNPRHKITKRGQNVTFRCDPISEHNRLYWYRQTLGQGPEFLTYFQNEAQLEKSRLLSDRFSAERPKGSFSTLEIQRTEQGDSAMYLCASSPGTGTYEQYFGPGTRLTVT.

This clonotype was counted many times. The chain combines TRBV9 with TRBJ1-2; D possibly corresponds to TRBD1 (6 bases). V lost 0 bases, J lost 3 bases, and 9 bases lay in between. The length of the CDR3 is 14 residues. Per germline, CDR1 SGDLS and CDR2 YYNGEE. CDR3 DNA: TGTGCCAGCAGCGTAGGGGGGGGCGACTATGGCTACACCTTC. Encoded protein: CASSVGGGDYGYTF.

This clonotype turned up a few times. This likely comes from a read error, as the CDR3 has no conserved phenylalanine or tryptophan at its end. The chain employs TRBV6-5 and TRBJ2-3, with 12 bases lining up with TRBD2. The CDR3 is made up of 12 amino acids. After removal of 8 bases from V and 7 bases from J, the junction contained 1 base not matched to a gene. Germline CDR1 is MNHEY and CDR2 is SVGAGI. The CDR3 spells CASGLAGYTQYS. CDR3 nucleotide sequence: TGTGCCAGCGGACTAGCGGGATATACGCAGTATTCT.

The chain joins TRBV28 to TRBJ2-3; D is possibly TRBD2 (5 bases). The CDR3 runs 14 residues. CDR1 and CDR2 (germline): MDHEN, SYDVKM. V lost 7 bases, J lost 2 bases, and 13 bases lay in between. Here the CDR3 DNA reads TGTGCCAGCACTAGGATGAGGGACACAGATACGCAGTATTTT. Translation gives CASTRMRDTDTQYF.

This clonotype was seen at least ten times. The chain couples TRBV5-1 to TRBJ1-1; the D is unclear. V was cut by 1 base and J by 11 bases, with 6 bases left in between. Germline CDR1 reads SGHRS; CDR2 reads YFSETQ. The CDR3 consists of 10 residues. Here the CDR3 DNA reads TGCGCCAGCAGCTTGACAAAGGCTTTCTTT. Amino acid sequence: CASSLTKAFF.

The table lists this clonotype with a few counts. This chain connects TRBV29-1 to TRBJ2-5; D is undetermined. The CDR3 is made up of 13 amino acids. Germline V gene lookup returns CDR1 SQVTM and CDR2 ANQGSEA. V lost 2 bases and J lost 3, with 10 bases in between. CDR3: CSVESWAEETQYF. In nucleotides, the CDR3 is TGCAGCGTTGAATCATGGGCAGAAGAGACCCAGTACTTC.

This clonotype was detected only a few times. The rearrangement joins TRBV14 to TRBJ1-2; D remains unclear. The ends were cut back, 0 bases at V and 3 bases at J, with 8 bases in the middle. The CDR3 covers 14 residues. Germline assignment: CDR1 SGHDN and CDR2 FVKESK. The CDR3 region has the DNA TGTGCCAGCAGCCAAGATCGAGCCTACTATGGCTACACCTTC. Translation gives CASSQDRAYYGYTF. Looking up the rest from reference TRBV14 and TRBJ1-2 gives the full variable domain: EAGVTQFPSHSVIEKGQTVTLRCDPISGHDNLYWYRRVMGKEIKFLLHFVKESKQDESGMPNNRFLAERTGGTYSTLKVQPAELEDSGVYFCASSQDRAYYGYTFGSGTRLTVV.

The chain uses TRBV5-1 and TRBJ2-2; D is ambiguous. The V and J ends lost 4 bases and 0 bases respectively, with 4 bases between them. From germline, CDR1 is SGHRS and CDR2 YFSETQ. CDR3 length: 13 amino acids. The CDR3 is CASSNPNTGELFF. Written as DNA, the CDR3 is TGCGCCAGCAGCAACCCGAACACCGGGGAGCTGTTTTTT. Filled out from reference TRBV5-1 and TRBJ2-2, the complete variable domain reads KAGVTQTPRYLIKTRGQQVTLSCSPISGHRSVSWYQQTPGQGLQFLFEYFSETQRNKGNFPGRFSGRQFSNSRSEMNVSTLELGDSALYLCASSNPNTGELFFGEGSRLTVL.

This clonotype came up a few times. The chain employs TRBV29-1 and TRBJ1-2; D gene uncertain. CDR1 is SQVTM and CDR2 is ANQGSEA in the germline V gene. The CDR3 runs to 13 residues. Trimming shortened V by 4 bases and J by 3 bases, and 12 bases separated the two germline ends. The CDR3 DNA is TGCAGCGTTGGGCAGATCGAATACTATGGCTACACCTTC. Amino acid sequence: CSVGQIEYYGYTF.

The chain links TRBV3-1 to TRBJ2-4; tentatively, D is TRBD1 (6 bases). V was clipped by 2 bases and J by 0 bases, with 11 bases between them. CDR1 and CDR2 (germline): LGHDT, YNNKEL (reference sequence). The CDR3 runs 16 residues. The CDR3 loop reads CASSQKRGIAKNIQYF. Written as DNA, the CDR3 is TGTGCCAGCAGCCAAAAGAGGGGGATAGCCAAAAACATTCAGTACTTC.

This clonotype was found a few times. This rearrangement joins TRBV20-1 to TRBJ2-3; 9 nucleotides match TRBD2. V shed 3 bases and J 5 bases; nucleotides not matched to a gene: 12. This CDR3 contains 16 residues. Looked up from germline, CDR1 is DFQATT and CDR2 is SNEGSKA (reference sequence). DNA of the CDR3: TGCAGTGCTAGTACTTATAGCGGGAGAGGACGAGATACGCAGTATTTT. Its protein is CSASTYSGRGRDTQYF.

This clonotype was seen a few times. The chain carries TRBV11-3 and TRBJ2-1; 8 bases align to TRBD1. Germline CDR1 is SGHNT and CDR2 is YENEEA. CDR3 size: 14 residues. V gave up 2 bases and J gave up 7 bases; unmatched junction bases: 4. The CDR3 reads CASSLRDRRNEQFF. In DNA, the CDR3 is TGTGCCAGCAGCTTAAGGGACAGGAGGAATGAGCAGTTCTTC.

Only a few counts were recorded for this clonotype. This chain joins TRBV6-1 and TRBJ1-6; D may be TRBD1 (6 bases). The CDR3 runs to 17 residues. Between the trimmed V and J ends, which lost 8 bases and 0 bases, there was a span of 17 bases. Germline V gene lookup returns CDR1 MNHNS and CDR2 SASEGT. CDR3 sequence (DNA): TGTGCCAGCGGACGAGGGGGACCGAGCTCCTATAATTCACCCCTCCACTTT. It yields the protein CASGRGGPSSYNSPLHF.